This TCR gamma chain originates from a study of gamma-delta chains in newborns, infants, children. On the study more broadly: Innate gammadelta T cells reportedly expand polyclonally right after birth, driven by microbial exposure, per the title.

TCRdb fed the reads to CATT. The table has 3,000 to 4,500 gamma-chain clones, over 60% seen once. V trimming: 0 bases; J trimming: 5 bases; junction bases outside the gene matches: 10. Germline V CDR1 and CDR2: EGSNGY, YDSYNSKV. The CDR3 contains 15 residues. This clonotype was obtained from a child who was a newborn, infant or young child, either healthy, febrile or measles-vaccinated (not recorded which). The sequencing input was blood. The chain uses TRGV2 and TRGJ1 or TRGJ2. The J gene is absent in TCRdb and was assigned here via DNA matching to germline. CDR3 in amino acids: CATWDGPGRDYKKLF. In DNA form, the CDR3 reads TGTGCCACCTGGGACGGGCCGGGTAGAGATTATAAGAAACTCTTT.